The rows below give T cell receptor beta chains drawn from one sample of a study of blood T cells in healthy people across ages. TCRdb passed the 5' RACE reads through MiXCR, listing each CDR3 protein once. The sample has about 1.6 million distinct CDR3 sequences; about 31% are singletons. Sequencing was carried out using blood. The receptors stem from a woman in her twenties or thirties in good health. The CDR3 runs from the conserved cysteine through the conserved F or W. The D gene is left open where the match is weak. Only some rows state a clone size, as once, few, many or a class for expanded clones.

V	size	J	D	CDR3	DNA
TRBV7-9	.	TRBJ1-1	.	CASSLIERIFTEAFF	TGTGCCAGCAGCTTAATTGAAAGGATTTTCACTGAAGCTTTCTTT
TRBV7-2	.	TRBJ2-5	.	CASSPPGLLETQYF	TGTGCCAGCAGCCCCCCGGGACTTTTAGAGACCCAGTACTTC
TRBV6-2/TRBV6-3	.	TRBJ1-1	.	CASSHISTEAFF	TGTGCCAGCAGCCATATCTCCACTGAAGCTTTCTTT
TRBV7-6	few	TRBJ2-3	TRBD2	CASRPDFTSGATSTDTQYF	TGTGCCAGCAGACCCGATTTTACTAGCGGAGCAACTAGCACAGATACGCAGTATTTT
TRBV4-1	few	TRBJ2-1	.	CASSQLGQRTNNEQFF	TGCGCCAGCAGCCAGCTGGGCCAGAGAACGAACAATGAGCAGTTCTTC
TRBV29-1	many	TRBJ1-2	TRBD1	CSAGQGSYGYTF	TGCAGCGCGGGACAGGGTAGCTATGGCTACACCTTC
TRBV15	few	TRBJ2-2	.	CATSRDGTYTGELFF	TGTGCCACCAGCAGAGACGGCACGTACACCGGGGAGCTGTTTTTT
TRBV27	.	TRBJ2-6	.	CASGRQPVTLSGANVLTF	TGTGCCAGCGGGAGACAGCCAGTTACCCTCTCTGGGGCCAACGTCCTGACTTTC
TRBV28	few	TRBJ1-4	TRBD1	CASSPGGVGANEKLFF	TGTGCCAGCAGCCCAGGGGGGGTCGGAGCTAATGAAAAACTGTTTTTT
TRBV7-3	.	TRBJ2-1	TRBD2	CASQLGGGKKNEQFF	TGTGCCAGCCAACTGGGGGGAGGGAAGAAGAATGAGCAGTTCTTC
TRBV6-1	many	TRBJ2-7	TRBD2	CASSWGTKSYEQYF	TGTGCCAGCAGCTGGGGGACTAAGTCCTACGAGCAGTACTTC
TRBV15	.	TRBJ2-5	.	CAASRDRTEGQETQYF	TGTGCCGCCAGCAGAGATAGGACCGAAGGCCAAGAGACCCAGTACTTC
TRBV6-5	.	TRBJ1-5	.	CASSYSPVGGRDGDLATQHF	TGTGCCAGCAGTTACTCTCCCGTAGGTGGAAGGGACGGGGACCTCGCGACCCAGCATTTT
TRBV7-6	few	TRBJ2-2	TRBD2	CASSPDGLAVRELFF	TGTGCCAGCAGCCCGGACGGACTAGCCGTAAGGGAGCTGTTTTTT
TRBV15	few	TRBJ1-5	.	CATSRIKGSNQPQHF	TGTGCCACCAGCAGAATAAAAGGGAGCAATCAGCCCCAGCATTTT
TRBV27	few	TRBJ1-6	.	CASSLTGGSPLHF	TGTGCCAGCAGTTTAACCGGAGGTTCACCCCTCCACTTT
TRBV5-1	few	TRBJ1-4	.	CASSTGLANEKLFF	TGCGCCAGCAGCACCGGTTTGGCTAATGAAAAACTGTTTTTT
TRBV4-2	few	TRBJ2-3	TRBD2	CASSPRGGSGTDTQYF	TGTGCCAGCAGCCCCCGCGGGGGGTCGGGCACAGATACGCAGTATTTT
TRBV20-1	.	TRBJ1-3	.	CSAPFPQGGNTIYF	TGCAGTGCCCCCTTCCCCCAGGGTGGAAACACCATATATTTT
TRBV7-9	many	TRBJ2-7	TRBD1	CASSMTGIYEQYF	TGTGCCAGCAGCATGACAGGGATCTACGAGCAGTACTTC
TRBV5-1	many	TRBJ2-3	TRBD1	CASSYWTGLDTQYF	TGCGCCAGCAGCTATTGGACAGGTCTGGATACGCAGTATTTT
TRBV14	few	TRBJ2-1	TRBD2	CASSPQRGSNEQFF	TGTGCCAGCAGCCCCCAGCGGGGCTCAAATGAGCAGTTCTTC
TRBV12-3/TRBV12-4	.	TRBJ2-1	.	CASSGKPLNNEQFF	TGTGCCAGCAGTGGAAAGCCCCTCAACAATGAGCAGTTCTTC
TRBV3-1	.	TRBJ1-4	TRBD1	CASSQDRTGFDGSTNEKLFF	TGTGCCAGCAGCCAAGATCGGACAGGGTTCGACGGGTCAACTAATGAAAAACTGTTTTTT
TRBV5-1	few	TRBJ2-7	.	CASRGTPAYEQYF	TGCGCCAGCAGGGGGACTCCAGCCTACGAGCAGTACTTC
TRBV5-4	few	TRBJ2-5	TRBD1	CASSEGQGFQETQYF	TGTGCCAGCAGCGAGGGACAGGGGTTCCAAGAGACCCAGTACTTC
TRBV29-1	few	TRBJ1-1	.	CSEAREGMSTEAFF	TGCAGCGAGGCTCGGGAAGGGATGAGCACTGAAGCTTTCTTT
TRBV20-1	.	TRBJ2-3	TRBD2	CSAIAGGRGDTQYF	TGCAGTGCAATAGCGGGGGGGCGGGGAGATACGCAGTATTTT
TRBV18	.	TRBJ2-1	.	CASSPAGLLNEQFF	TGTGCCAGCTCACCAGCCGGGTTACTCAATGAGCAGTTCTTC
TRBV28	.	TRBJ2-5	TRBD2	CAGSLTSGSVEETQYF	TGTGCCGGCAGTTTAACCAGCGGGAGTGTTGAGGAGACCCAGTACTTC
TRBV6-4	few	TRBJ2-1	TRBD2	CASKEGLAGAGNEQFF	TGTGCCAGCAAAGAAGGACTAGCGGGGGCCGGGAATGAGCAGTTCTTC
TRBV28	.	TRBJ2-1	.	CATTVCNEQFF	TGTGCCACGACCGTATGCAATGAGCAGTTCTTC
TRBV20-1	few	TRBJ2-5	.	CSATGLAELERETQYF	TGCAGTGCTACTGGGCTAGCCGAACTAGAAAGAGAAACCCAGTACTTC
TRBV3-1	.	TRBJ1-2	.	CASSQDQGLTDYGYTF	TGTGCCAGCAGCCAAGATCAGGGCCTAACGGACTATGGCTACACCTTC
TRBV20-1	few	TRBJ2-5	TRBD1	CSAHLGTGQVKSFAETQYF	TGCAGTGCTCATTTGGGGACAGGGCAGGTTAAATCGTTTGCGGAGACCCAGTACTTC
TRBV20-1	few	TRBJ2-5	.	CSARSQLGRETQYF	TGCAGTGCTAGGAGCCAACTTGGGAGAGAGACCCAGTACTTC
TRBV3-1	.	TRBJ1-6	.	CASSQEGFRSPLHF	TGTGCCAGCAGCCAAGAGGGCTTTCGTTCACCCCTCCACTTT
TRBV20-1	few	TRBJ2-1	TRBD2	CSAYRGLAGARSWRDEQFF	TGCAGTGCATACCGCGGACTAGCGGGAGCTCGCTCCTGGCGCGATGAGCAGTTCTTC
TRBV5-1	few	TRBJ1-2	TRBD1	CASSHDGQVYGYTF	TGCGCCAGCAGCCACGACGGACAGGTCTATGGCTACACCTTC
TRBV7-2	.	TRBJ1-2	TRBD1	CASSLDGAGGAFSGYTF	TGTGCCAGCAGCTTAGATGGGGCAGGGGGCGCGTTCTCTGGCTACACCTTC
TRBV5-6	.	TRBJ2-3	.	CASSRDPATDTQYF	TGTGCCAGCAGCCGGGACCCCGCTACAGATACGCAGTATTTT
TRBV25-1	.	TRBJ1-5	.	CASSGHANQPQHF	TGTGCCAGCAGTGGTCACGCAAATCAGCCCCAGCATTTT
TRBV4-1	few	TRBJ2-7	TRBD2	CASSPQGEGRSYEQYF	TGCGCCAGCAGCCCTCAAGGGGAGGGACGGTCCTACGAGCAGTACTTC
TRBV29-1	.	TRBJ2-7	.	CSVGDFGAYEQYF	TGCAGCGTTGGGGACTTCGGGGCCTACGAGCAGTACTTC
TRBV25-1	.	TRBJ1-4	.	CASSHDATNEKLFF	TGTGCCAGCAGTCACGACGCAACTAATGAAAAACTGTTTTTT
TRBV19	.	TRBJ2-7	TRBD1	CASNPRDRGRNEQYF	TGTGCCAGTAATCCTCGGGACAGGGGGCGGAACGAGCAGTACTTC
TRBV5-1	.	TRBJ2-1	.	CASSWEEGYNEQFF	TGCGCCAGCAGTTGGGAGGAGGGCTACAATGAGCAGTTCTTC
TRBV7-9	.	TRBJ2-1	.	CASSSLGTLRYNEQFF	TGTGCCAGCAGCTCGCTCGGGACTCTAAGATACAATGAGCAGTTCTTC
TRBV11-2	once	TRBJ2-1	TRBD2	CASNPGRGGNEQFF	TGTGCCAGCAACCCCGGGCGGGGGGGGAATGAGCAGTTCTTC
TRBV6-1	.	TRBJ2-7	.	CASSEGPAGSSYEQYF	TGTGCTAGCAGTGAAGGTCCGGCAGGAAGCTCCTACGAGCAGTACTTC
TRBV28	.	TRBJ2-1	.	CASVESSYNEQFF	TGTGCCAGCGTGGAGAGCTCCTACAATGAGCAGTTCTTC
TRBV12-3/TRBV12-4	.	TRBJ2-5	TRBD1	CASSQQGPTLQETQYF	TGTGCCAGCAGCCAACAGGGGCCCACACTCCAAGAGACCCAGTACTTC
TRBV6-5	.	TRBJ2-1	TRBD2	CASRGLVLYNEQFF	TGTGCCAGCAGGGGACTAGTCTTATACAATGAGCAGTTCTTC
TRBV20-1	.	TRBJ2-1	.	CSARTGTLNGNEQFF	TGCAGTGCTAGAACCGGGACTCTCAACGGCAATGAGCAGTTCTTC